Each of the 5 T cell receptor beta chains below was sequenced from the same sample in a study of blood T cell repertoires in COVID-19. Clones were read by immunoSEQ multiplex PCR, and TCRdb kept only the in-frame ones, dropping some. The sample lists roughly 330,000 clones, 70% to 90% occurring once. Source material: peripheral blood. Every receptor here comes from a woman in her fifties or sixties with active or convalescent COVID-19.

This clone turned up a few times. The chain combines TRBV30 with TRBJ1-6; TRBD1 is a possible D gene (6 bases). Looked up from germline, CDR1 is GTSNPN and CDR2 is SVGIG (reference sequence). This CDR3 spans 16 amino acids. Trimming pared 3 bases from V and 6 bases from J, leaving 18 bases between. The CDR3 is CAWSRLSGQLNSPLHF. DNA of the CDR3: TGTGCCTGGAGCCGGTTAAGTGGACAGCTTAATTCACCCCTCCACTTT.

The chain is built from TRBV3-1 (or the pseudogene TRBV3-2) and TRBJ2-3; 8 bases line up with TRBD2. The CDR3 has 17 residues. V was pared by 0 bases and J by 1 base, with 6 bases of the junction left unmatched. Germline V CDR1 and CDR2: LGHDT, YNNKEL (reference sequence). CDR3 sequence reads: CASSQDLGRGGTDTQYF. The CDR3 region has the DNA TGTGCCAGCAGCCAAGATCTGGGGCGGGGGGGCACAGATACGCAGTATTTT.

The V and J genes are TRBV4-3 and TRBJ2-2; the match to TRBD2 covers 8 bases. This CDR3 has 16 amino acids. With 4 bases clipped from V and 4 bases from J, the junction kept 8 bases outside the gene matches. The germline V gene has CDR1 LGHNA and CDR2 YSLEER. The CDR3, as DNA: TGCGCCAGCAGCCGATTTAGCGGGGCGACCACCGGGGAGCTGTTTTTT. Protein: CASSRFSGATTGELFF.

This chain links TRBV28 with TRBJ1-1; D possibly corresponds to TRBD1 (6 bases). The V end lost 6 bases, the J end lost 3 bases, and 11 bases lay between the germline ends. Germline values: CDR1 MDHEN, CDR2 SYDVKM. The CDR3 spans 13 residues. CDR3 region: CASREAGDTEAFF. The CDR3, as DNA: TGTGCCAGCAGGGAGGCAGGGGACACTGAAGCTTTCTTT.

This sequence joins TRBV9 and TRBJ2-3; TRBD1 agrees at 7 bases. Germline CDR1 and CDR2: SGDLS and YYNGEE. Trimming took 2 bases from V and 1 from J; bases not matched to a gene: 10. The CDR3 is 17 residues long. CDR3 bases: TGTGCCAGCAGCGTCAAAATGGGGACAGTCGGCACAGATACGCAGTATTTT. This translates into CASSVKMGTVGTDTQYF.